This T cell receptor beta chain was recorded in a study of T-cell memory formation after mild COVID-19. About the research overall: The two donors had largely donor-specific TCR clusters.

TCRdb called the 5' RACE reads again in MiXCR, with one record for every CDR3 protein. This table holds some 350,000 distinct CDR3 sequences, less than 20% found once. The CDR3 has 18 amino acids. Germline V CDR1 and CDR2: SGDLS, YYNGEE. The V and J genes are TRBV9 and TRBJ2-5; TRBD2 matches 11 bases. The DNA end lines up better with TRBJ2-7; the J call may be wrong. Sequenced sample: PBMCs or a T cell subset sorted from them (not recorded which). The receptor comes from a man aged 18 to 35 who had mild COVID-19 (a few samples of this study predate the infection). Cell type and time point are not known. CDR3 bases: TGTGCCAGCAGCCCCGTCCTGGGAGGGACTAGCGGATCCTACGAGCAGTACTTC. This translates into CASSPVLGGTSGSYEQYF.